The present TCR beta chain was sequenced within a study of Tregs in tolerant kidney transplant recipients (dated by TCRdb to the late 2010s). Background on the whole study: Before combined kidney and bone marrow transplantation, this study identified donor-specific regulatory T cells using TCRbeta sequencing and then followed those same cells after transplant. TCRbeta repertoire sequencing was used in 3 healthy controls to compare several ways of expanding Tregs specific for an allogeneic donor. Overall study results and their limits: The study was limited by small patient numbers, and the findings need validation in larger populations and under other immunosuppression protocols. Biological reproducibility was not directly addressed, though technical replication error appeared minimal. Expanding Tregs with activated donor B cells appeared to identify the most biologically relevant and donor-specific TCRbeta repertoire.

Thawed PBMCs were FACS-sorted into unstimulated Tregs (CD4+CD25+CD127-), CD4+ non-Tregs (CD4+CD25-), CD4 cells and CD8 cells. Blood from healthy controls was obtained either as purchased buffy coats or from healthy volunteers. Healthy control blood was separated into PBMCs by Ficoll density gradient and cryopreserved, and patient PBMCs were collected both before and after transplant. For TCRbeta CDR3 sequencing, genomic DNA was extracted from sorted cells using the QIAGEN DNeasy Blood and Tissue Kit. High-throughput TCRbeta CDR3 sequencing was carried out commercially through immunoSEQ, with PCR amplification with bias correction and internal controls included. The paper's data handling went like this. Unique productive TCRbeta sequences were defined by CDR3 nucleotide sequence where primers matched, and otherwise by CDR3 amino acid sequence together with Vbeta and Jbeta genes. To correct for sorting error, sequences found in more than one sorted population at a frequency ratio of 2:1 or less were discarded, and the remaining shared sequences were assigned to the population with the higher frequency. Sequences were defined as donor-reactive when expanded at least 5-fold in CFSE-low cells versus unstimulated cells and present at a frequency of at least 0.01% in CFSE-low cells. Jensen-Shannon divergence calculated on the top 100 TCRbeta sequences ranked by frequency was used to measure repertoire divergence. For samples with multiple sequencing runs, sorting error was corrected separately for each run before the runs were pooled. TCRdb took this table from immuneACCESS and kept in-frame rearrangements with V and J called. Such tables lack part of the clones; where checked against another copy, unresolved V genes explain under half of the gap, and the rest is unexplained. The V and J calls and clone size are taken from that table; D and trimming were inferred from the DNA. A total of about 120,000 clones appear in this sample, roughly nine tenths of them only once. The ten largest account for roughly 0.63% of the sample.

A note on this clone: Its antigen is currently not known. No much larger clonotype is one base removed from it; base qualities were not supplied.

Including cysteine and phenylalanine, the CDR3 has 14 amino acids. Here the CDR3 DNA is all that survives: 42 bases in frame from base 1. V loses 5 bases of germline sequence and J loses 5 bases, and the interval between the two ends is 15 bases. The CDR1 and CDR2 encoded by the germline V gene (reference sequence) are MNHNY and SVGAGI. This receptor was taken from a human donor in good health. The specimen sequenced was CD4+ T cells from blood. The rearranged segments are TRBV6-6 and TRBJ1-2; the D gene is perhaps TRBD1, on 5 matching bases. The CDR3 region: CASSPGTGGYGYTF. The nucleotide sequence is given as TGTGCCAGCAGTCCCGGGACGGGCGGGTATGGCTACACCTTC.